The clone carrying this T cell receptor beta chain was seen ten or more times. TCR beta cDNA was reverse-transcribed from approximately 0.45 ug of total RNA. The reaction used a constant-region primer and ProtoScript II reverse transcriptase. TCR beta libraries came from three nested multiplex PCR rounds using slightly modified ARM-PCR. TRBV1-TRBV30 forward primers and a C-beta reverse primer were used in the first two PCR rounds, which each ran for 9 to 10 cycles. TCRdb processed the multiplex PCR reads anew with MiXCR; each CDR3 protein has one entry. The profile shows some 180,000 distinct CDR3 sequences, less than 65% of them singletons. The germline V gene has CDR1 SQVTM and CDR2 ANQGSEA. J was trimmed by 10 bases and V by 6 bases; bases with no gene match: 11. This CDR3 has 12 amino acids. Germline DNA was also extracted, with blood RNA taken from unsorted whole blood. This record comes from a study of tumor-infiltrating lymphocytes in primary liver carcinoma.

The sequence came from a man aged 35 to 55 with primary liver carcinoma and hepatitis B virus infection. Sequencing used peripheral blood. The chain carries TRBV29-1 and TRBJ1-1; 7 bases are shared with TRBD1. CDR3 DNA sequence: TGCAGCGTGGGGGTCAGCAGGGGGAGAGCTTTCTTT. Its translation is CSVGVSRGRAFF. The whole variable domain, remainder taken from reference TRBV29-1 and TRBJ1-1, is SAVISQKPSRDICQRGTSLTIQCQVDSQVTMMFWYRQQPGQSLTLIATANQGSEATYESGFVIDKFPISRPNLTFSTLTVSNMSPEDSSIYLCSVGVSRGRAFFGQGTRLTVV.